Only one count was recorded for the clone carrying this T cell receptor beta chain. Enrolled during active infection, Seattle patients were then followed longitudinally. The data were taken from a study of blood T cell repertoires in COVID-19. Whole-study context: Researchers got acute and convalescent COVID-19 samples from the United States, Italy and Spain.

Produced via immunoSEQ multiplex PCR; TCRdb's table is partial and in-frame only. The sample yields approximately 110,000 clones, around 70% seen once. The sequenced material came from peripheral blood. This sequence originates from a man older than 75 with COVID-19, enrolled during active disease.

CDR3 in DNA: TGTGCCAGCAGCTATAATTCGGGGGGAGGGCAGTTCTTC. It yields the protein CASSYNSGGGQFF. This chain links TRBV28 with TRBJ2-1; 7 bases align to TRBD2. Germline V gene sequence: CDR1 MDHEN, CDR2 SYDVKM. The CDR3 loop spans 13 amino acids. V was clipped by 6 bases and J by 12 bases; unmatched bases: 11.